This TCR beta chain derives from a study of shared clonotypes between healthy human individuals. There are a few counts of this clone. Other DNA sequences in this specimen translate into the identical CDR3. The CDR3 has 15 residues. V shed 2 bases, J shed 3 bases, and the junction held 3 bases outside the gene matches. Germline V CDR1 and CDR2: SGHRS, YFSETQ. The assay was run at deep level. Assay used: immunoSEQ multiplex PCR; TCRdb lists only in-frame clones, some missing. The data show around 720,000 clones, with around 78% seen just once and more than 1.5% held by the top ten. Sequenced material: memory CD4+ T cells sorted from blood. Sample subset: CD45RA-negative fraction. The rearrangement uses TRBV5-1 and TRBJ2-1; the match to TRBD2 covers 9 bases. This sequence originates from a woman in her twenties or thirties in good health. The DNA of the CDR3 is TGCGCCAGCAGCTTATCTAGCGGGGTCTACAATGAGCAGTTCTTC. Translating it yields CASSLSSGVYNEQFF. The complete variable domain, with remaining parts taken from reference TRBV5-1 and TRBJ2-1, reads KAGVTQTPRYLIKTRGQQVTLSCSPISGHRSVSWYQQTPGQGLQFLFEYFSETQRNKGNFPGRFSGRQFSNSRSEMNVSTLELGDSALYLCASSLSSGVYNEQFFGPGTRLTVL.